This is a list of T cell receptor beta chains from one sample in a study of blood T cell repertoires in COVID-19. The method was immunoSEQ multiplex PCR; TCRdb's version includes in-frame clones alone and lacks a portion of them. Of roughly 100,000 clones in the sample, approximately 84% were seen once. Sequenced: peripheral blood. The receptor source for this set is a man aged 35 to 55 with active or convalescent COVID-19. CDR3s include the opening cysteine and the closing phenylalanine or tryptophan. Each record gives: V gene, clone size, J gene, D gene, CDR3 DNA, CDR3 protein. D genes are given only for firm matches. Clone size is stated in some rows and not others, as once, few, many or a class when expanded.

v_call: TRBV5-6; clone_size: -; j_call: TRBJ2-7; d_call: TRBD2; cdr3_nt: TGTGCCAGCAGCTCGCGCCGTCAGGTAGCGGGGGACGTCTCCTACGAGCAGTACTTC; cdr3_aa: CASSSRRQVAGDVSYEQYF
v_call: TRBV2; clone_size: -; j_call: TRBJ1-4; d_call: -; cdr3_nt: TGTGCCAGCAGCCCAGGGTGGGTGGAAAAACTGTTTTTT; cdr3_aa: CASSPGWVEKLFF
v_call: TRBV11-2; clone_size: once; j_call: TRBJ1-1; d_call: -; cdr3_nt: TGTGCCAGCAGAACTATCAGGGGAATGAACACTGAAGCTTTCTTT; cdr3_aa: CASRTIRGMNTEAFF
v_call: TRBV25-1; clone_size: -; j_call: TRBJ2-1; d_call: -; cdr3_nt: TGTGCCAGCAGTGATTCGCGAACCTTTTCGGATGAGCAGTTCTTC; cdr3_aa: CASSDSRTFSDEQFF
v_call: TRBV10-3; clone_size: few; j_call: TRBJ1-1; d_call: -; cdr3_nt: TGTGCCATCAGTGAATCCCCAGACTGGAACACTGAAGCTTTCTTT; cdr3_aa: CAISESPDWNTEAFF
v_call: TRBV4-1; clone_size: -; j_call: TRBJ2-3; d_call: TRBD2; cdr3_nt: TGCGCCAGCAGCCTTGAAGCCCCTAGGACTAGCGGGCAGACAGATACGCAGTATTTT; cdr3_aa: CASSLEAPRTSGQTDTQYF
v_call: TRBV5-1; clone_size: -; j_call: TRBJ1-2; d_call: -; cdr3_nt: TGCGCCAGCAGCTTGGACCCGGGTTCTAACTATGGCTACACCTTC; cdr3_aa: CASSLDPGSNYGYTF
v_call: TRBV29-1; clone_size: -; j_call: TRBJ2-3; d_call: -; cdr3_nt: TGCAGCGTTGCTCAGGCGGGAGATACGCAGTATTTT; cdr3_aa: CSVAQAGDTQYF
v_call: TRBV6-7; clone_size: -; j_call: TRBJ2-6; d_call: TRBD1; cdr3_nt: TGTGCCGGATACGACAGGGTCCCATCTGGGGCCAACGTCCTGACTTTC; cdr3_aa: CAGYDRVPSGANVLTF
v_call: TRBV3-1/TRBV3-2; clone_size: -; j_call: TRBJ2-3; d_call: TRBD2; cdr3_nt: TGTGCCAGCAGCCAAGATCATAGCGGGGTTTACACAGATACGCAGTATTTT; cdr3_aa: CASSQDHSGVYTDTQYF
v_call: TRBV7-2; clone_size: -; j_call: TRBJ2-5; d_call: TRBD2; cdr3_nt: TGTGCCAGCAGCTTTGCTAGCGGGGGAGGCGCGGAGACCCAGTACTTC; cdr3_aa: CASSFASGGGAETQYF
v_call: TRBV9; clone_size: -; j_call: TRBJ2-1; d_call: -; cdr3_nt: TGTGCCAGCAGCGTAGAACAACACTCCTACAATGAGCAGTTCTTC; cdr3_aa: CASSVEQHSYNEQFF
v_call: TRBV2; clone_size: -; j_call: TRBJ1-6; d_call: TRBD1; cdr3_nt: TGTGCCAGCAGTGATATGGGACAGGGTAATTCACCCCTCCACTTT; cdr3_aa: CASSDMGQGNSPLHF
v_call: TRBV27; clone_size: -; j_call: TRBJ1-2; d_call: TRBD1; cdr3_nt: TGTGCCAGCAGTACTACCCGGGACAGGATAACTAACTATGGCTACACCTTC; cdr3_aa: CASSTTRDRITNYGYTF
v_call: TRBV5-5; clone_size: -; j_call: TRBJ1-1; d_call: -; cdr3_nt: TGTGCCAGCAGCTTGGGGCAGGTTTCTGGGGGGTATGAAGCTTTCTTT; cdr3_aa: CASSLGQVSGGYEAFF
v_call: TRBV6-5; clone_size: -; j_call: TRBJ1-6; d_call: TRBD1; cdr3_nt: TGTGCCAGCAGTTCGACAGGGCGGAATTCACCCCTCCACTTT; cdr3_aa: CASSSTGRNSPLHF
v_call: TRBV6-5; clone_size: few; j_call: TRBJ2-5; d_call: TRBD1; cdr3_nt: TGTGCCAGCACACTCCGGGACAGGGGGCAGGAGACCCAGTACTTC; cdr3_aa: CASTLRDRGQETQYF
v_call: TRBV10-3; clone_size: -; j_call: TRBJ1-1; d_call: -; cdr3_nt: TGTGCCATCAGTGTTGACGTGGCGGACACTGAAGCTTTCTTT; cdr3_aa: CAISVDVADTEAFF
v_call: TRBV5-6; clone_size: -; j_call: TRBJ2-1; d_call: TRBD2; cdr3_nt: TGTGCCAGCAGCTTGGTGGTCCTAGCGGGAGCTTCCAATGAGCAGTTCTTC; cdr3_aa: CASSLVVLAGASNEQFF
v_call: TRBV24-1; clone_size: -; j_call: TRBJ2-2; d_call: -; cdr3_nt: TGTGCCACCAGTGAAAACAAGAACACCGGGGAGCTGTTTTTT; cdr3_aa: CATSENKNTGELFF
v_call: TRBV30; clone_size: -; j_call: TRBJ2-3; d_call: -; cdr3_nt: TGTGCCTGGAGTAAGGGACTTTTGGGAGATACGCAGTATTTT; cdr3_aa: CAWSKGLLGDTQYF
v_call: TRBV5-1; clone_size: -; j_call: TRBJ2-5; d_call: TRBD2; cdr3_nt: TGCGCCAGCAGAAATAGAAGCGGGGGGACTTCTAGCCAAGAGACCCAGTACTTC; cdr3_aa: CASRNRSGGTSSQETQYF
v_call: TRBV5-5; clone_size: -; j_call: TRBJ2-1; d_call: TRBD1; cdr3_nt: TGTGCCAGCACAGGGACAGCTTCCTACAATGAGCAGTTCTTC; cdr3_aa: CASTGTASYNEQFF
v_call: TRBV18; clone_size: -; j_call: TRBJ1-6; d_call: -; cdr3_nt: TGTGCCAGCTCACAACGCGGAGCCAGCTCCTATAATTCACCCCTCCACTTT; cdr3_aa: CASSQRGASSYNSPLHF
v_call: TRBV6-2/TRBV6-3; clone_size: -; j_call: TRBJ2-7; d_call: TRBD2; cdr3_nt: TGTGCCAGCAGTTCCCTACTAGCGGGACCCTACGAGCAGTACTTC; cdr3_aa: CASSSLLAGPYEQYF
v_call: TRBV7-2; clone_size: -; j_call: TRBJ1-1; d_call: TRBD1; cdr3_nt: TGTGCCAGCAGCTTGAAGGGGGCGAACACTGAAGCTTTCTTT; cdr3_aa: CASSLKGANTEAFF